This T cell receptor beta chain was obtained from a study of T-cell reconstitution after alpha-beta-depleted transplantation in children. Molecular barcoding with unique molecular identifiers was used for the TCRbeta library. TCRdb passed the PCR reads through MiXCR, listing each CDR3 protein once. Found here are about 340,000 distinct CDR3 sequences, approximately 12% of them singletons; the top ten hold about 4.5%. In this sample, this clonotype turned up many times. The clonotype was recovered from a human donor who donated a stem cell graft to a child with Fanconi anemia. The specimen comprised PBMCs, sampled from the stem cell graft.

CDR3 residues: CASSDSGYEQYF. CDR3 nucleotide sequence: TGTGCCAGCAGTGATTCCGGCTACGAGCAGTACTTC. The rearrangement links TRBV6-1 to TRBJ2-7, with D unresolved. This CDR3 spans 12 amino acids. In germline, CDR1 is MNHNS, CDR2 SASEGT. The V end was cut by 3 bases, the J end by 3 bases, with 6 bases between.